This T cell receptor (beta chain) was recorded in a study of lymphopenia after photon versus proton radiotherapy. TCRdb's copy holds only in-frame clones and misses some; the assay was immunoSEQ multiplex PCR. The data contain 25,000 to 30,000 clones, roughly four fifths of them seen just once; the ten biggest clones take up over 30%. Study findings and constraints: Survival link was tested only in deceased patients; proton benefit remains a possibility.

About this clone: Its antigen is not known.

The sequence came from a man aged 50-60 years with gastric cancer. The material was peripheral blood, obtained from a patient treated with photon-based radiotherapy.

The CDR3, as DNA: TGTGCCAGCAGCAAAGTAAGCCCAGGAAGCACCGGGGAGCTGTTTTTT. Amino acid sequence: CASSKVSPGSTGELFF. The chain is built from TRBV21-1 and TRBJ2-2; TRBD1, the D gene given by the table, was not confirmed from the DNA. TRBV21-1 is deemed a pseudogene. The CDR3 has 16 residues.